This TCR beta chain is from a study of blood T cell repertoires in COVID-19. Study background: Material from acute and convalescent COVID-19 was sourced from the United States, Italy and Spain. The analysed material was cDNA or gDNA that came from T cells, B-cell-depleted T cells, or PBMCs.

Per the original data handling: The assay estimated nucleated cells by amplifying reference gene primers. Repertoires were generated with immunoSEQ multiplex PCR, while TCRdb's copy carries only in-frame clones and drops some. V, J and clone size reflect that table, while D and trimming were determined from the DNA. The data hold fewer than 85,000 clones, with roughly 82% observed a single time. Germline V CDR1 and CDR2: MNHEY, SVGEGT. The CDR3 covers 15 residues. V was pared by 2 bases and J by 5 bases, with 15 bases between. This chain joins TRBV6-2 or TRBV6-3 and TRBJ1-1; possibly TRBD1 for D (5 bases). The sample was peripheral blood. This receptor was taken from a woman older than 75 with active or convalescent COVID-19. CDR3 protein: CASSYPGRGRTEAFF. The CDR3, as DNA: TGTGCCAGCAGTTACCCCGGACGGGGGAGGACTGAAGCTTTCTTT.